The T cell receptor beta chain under discussion was sequenced for a study of blood T cell repertoires in COVID-19. Study overall: The United States, Italy and Spain supplied acute and convalescent COVID-19 samples.

In the original workflow: Reference gene primers were amplified, and this amplification served to estimate nucleated cell counts. TCRdb's copy holds only in-frame clones and misses some; the assay was immunoSEQ multiplex PCR. V and J calls and clone size follow that table, whereas D and trimming were derived from the DNA. The sample carries under 250,000 clones, around 84% recorded once. Details on this clone: Distinct nucleotide sequences in the sample also encode this CDR3.

The length of the CDR3 is 15 residues. With 1 base removed from V and 4 bases from J, the gap between germline ends came to 8 bases. Germline V lookup: CDR1 SGHTA, CDR2 FQGNSA. Sequencing used peripheral blood. The receptor's source is a woman in her thirties or forties who had recovered from COVID-19. The J gene is TRBJ1-6, the V gene TRBV7-2; the D gene is possibly TRBD1 (6 bases). The CDR3 reads CASSLETGYNSPLHF. CDR3 DNA sequence: TGTGCCAGCAGCTTAGAGACAGGATATAATTCACCCCTCCACTTT.